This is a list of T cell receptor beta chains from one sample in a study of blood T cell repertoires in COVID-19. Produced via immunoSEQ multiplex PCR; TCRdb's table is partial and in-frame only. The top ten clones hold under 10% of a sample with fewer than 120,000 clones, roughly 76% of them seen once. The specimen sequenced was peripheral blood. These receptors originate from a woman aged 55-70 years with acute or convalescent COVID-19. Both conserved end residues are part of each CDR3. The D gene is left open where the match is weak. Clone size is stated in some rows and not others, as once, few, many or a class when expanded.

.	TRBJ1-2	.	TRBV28	CASSSSAAGKDGGYTF	.
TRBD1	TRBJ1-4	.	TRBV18	CASSSGQGARTNEKLFF	TGTGCCAGCTCATCAGGACAGGGGGCGCGAACTAATGAAAAACTGTTTTTT
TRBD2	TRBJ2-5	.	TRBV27	CASSLVFGGGIQETQYF	TGTGCCAGCAGTTTAGTATTTGGCGGGGGGATCCAAGAGACCCAGTACTTC
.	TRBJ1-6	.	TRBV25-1	CASSANPGGSSYNSPLHF	TGTGCCAGCAGTGCCAACCCGGGGGGGAGCTCCTATAATTCACCCCTCCACTTT
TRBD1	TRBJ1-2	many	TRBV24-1	CATGTDSNLNYGYTF	TGTGCCACCGGGACAGACAGCAACCTTAACTATGGCTACACCTTC
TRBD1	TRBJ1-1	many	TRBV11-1	CASSTPETGWNTEAFF	TGTGCCAGCAGCACTCCTGAGACAGGGTGGAACACTGAAGCTTTCTTT
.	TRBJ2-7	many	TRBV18	CASSPPGRTYEQYF	TGTGCCAGCTCACCACCAGGGAGGACCTACGAGCAGTACTTC
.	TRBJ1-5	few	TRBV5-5	CASSTEGLSNQPQHF	TGTGCCAGCAGCACGGAGGGTCTTAGCAATCAGCCCCAGCATTTT
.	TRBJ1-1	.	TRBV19	CASTLRGKNTEAFF	TGTGCCAGCACACTTAGGGGGAAGAACACTGAAGCTTTCTTT
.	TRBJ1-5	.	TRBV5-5	CASSPSRQYSNQPQHF	TGTGCCAGCAGCCCCTCCCGACAGTATAGCAATCAGCCCCAGCATTTT
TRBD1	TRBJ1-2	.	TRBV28	CASSSSRTGGVNYGYTF	TGTGCCAGCAGTTCCTCCCGGACAGGGGGGGTAAACTATGGCTACACCTTC
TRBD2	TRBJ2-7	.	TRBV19	CASSRLAVDEQYF	TGTGCCAGTAGTAGACTAGCGGTCGACGAGCAGTACTTC
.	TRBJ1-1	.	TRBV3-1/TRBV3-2	CASSQQGFANTEAFF	TGTGCCAGCAGCCAACAGGGGTTTGCGAACACTGAAGCTTTCTTT
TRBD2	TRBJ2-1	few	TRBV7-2	CASSRQRGQGNEQFF	TGTGCCAGCAGCCGCCAGCGGGGGCAGGGCAATGAGCAGTTCTTC
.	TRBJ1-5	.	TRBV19	CASSMTVFGGDSNQPQHF	TGTGCCAGTAGTATGACAGTCTTTGGAGGGGATAGCAATCAGCCCCAGCATTTT
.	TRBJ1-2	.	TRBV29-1	CSVEDLTEGLYGYTF	TGCAGCGTTGAAGATCTGACAGAAGGTCTCTATGGCTACACCTTC